This T cell receptor (beta chain) was sequenced in a study of T cell clones after liver transplantation. About the research overall: Samples came pre-transplant, pre-randomization before withdrawal, and post-randomization after withdrawal ended.

Trimming cost V 6 bases and J 3 bases, with 11 bases left between them. Germline V gene data show CDR1 as KGHSH and CDR2 as LQKENI. The CDR3 has 13 amino acids. As to this clone: Its antigen is not identified.

Findings and caveats of the study: Donor-reactive sequences fell more than third party-reactive ones, suggesting partial deletion.

The table came from immunoSEQ multiplex PCR; TCRdb's copy has only in-frame clones and leaves some out. This sample has tens of thousands of clones; roughly 84% occur once, and the top ten carry 2% to 2.5%. The sequence came from a human patient who received a liver transplant. The graft donor may be the source of some T cells. The genes are TRBV18 and TRBJ1-2, with D tentatively TRBD1 (5 bases). Source: CD4+ T cells from blood, taken less than 50 months after liver transplant. The CDR3 loop reads CASSPTGDYGYTF. Written as DNA, the CDR3 is TGTGCCAGCTCGCCGACGGGGGACTATGGCTACACCTTC.